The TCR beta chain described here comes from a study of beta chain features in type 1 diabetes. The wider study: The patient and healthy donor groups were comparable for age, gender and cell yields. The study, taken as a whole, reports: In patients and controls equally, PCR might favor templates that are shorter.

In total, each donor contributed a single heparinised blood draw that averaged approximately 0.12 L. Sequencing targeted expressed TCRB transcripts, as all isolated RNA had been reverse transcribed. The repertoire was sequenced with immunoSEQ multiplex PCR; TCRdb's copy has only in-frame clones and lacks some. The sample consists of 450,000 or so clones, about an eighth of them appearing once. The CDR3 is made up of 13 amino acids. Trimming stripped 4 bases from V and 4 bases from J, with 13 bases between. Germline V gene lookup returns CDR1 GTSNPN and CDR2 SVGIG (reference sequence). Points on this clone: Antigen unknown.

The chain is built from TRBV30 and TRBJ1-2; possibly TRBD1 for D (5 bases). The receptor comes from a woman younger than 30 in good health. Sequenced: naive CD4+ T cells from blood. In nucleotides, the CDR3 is TGTGCCTGGAATGGGGGATCTTTCTATGGCTACACCTTC. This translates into CAWNGGSFYGYTF.